This TCR beta chain was captured by sequencing in a study of T cell responses to AZD1222 COVID-19 vaccine. In the case of this clone: The target antigen is unknown.

TCRdb's copy holds only in-frame clones and misses some; the assay was immunoSEQ multiplex PCR. Among 150,000 to 200,000 clones, 90% to 95% were seen once, and the ten largest hold 5.1%. Study observations and caveats: White British ancestry dominated among donors, who included more females, and clonal diversity was possibly underestimated. At baseline, seropositivity was found in only six or seven AZD1222 recipients.

The origin of this receptor is an adult who received the AZD1222 COVID-19 vaccine. The sample here was peripheral blood, taken 28 days after the second AZD1222 dose.

CDR3 protein: CASSSRTGPFPPLHF. In nucleotides, the CDR3 is TGTGCCAGCAGCTCGCGGACAGGGCCGTTTCCACCCCTCCACTTT. The chain links TRBV7-9 to TRBJ1-6; TRBD1 agrees at 8 bases. CDR3 length equals 15 residues. Germline CDR1 is SEHNR and CDR2 is FQNEAQ (reference sequence). J was trimmed by 11 bases and V by 4 bases; bases with no gene match: 10.